Listed below are T cell receptor beta chains from one sample, sequenced in a study of blood T cells in healthy people across ages. A single record per CDR3 protein comes from TCRdb applying MiXCR to the 5' RACE reads. Seen here are 750,000 to 850,000 distinct CDR3 sequences, roughly 25% observed once, and the top ten hold approximately 4%. This sample also appeared in a second study, on T cells of mothers and their children.

Sequenced: blood. These receptor sequences come from a boy younger than 18 in good health. CDR3s include the opening cysteine and the closing phenylalanine or tryptophan. D genes are given only for firm matches. Clone sizes are given selectively: once, few, many, or a class where the clone is expanded.

J gene	V gene	clone size	D gene	CDR3 length	CDR3 DNA	CDR3 protein
TRBJ2-7	TRBV20-1	few	-	16	TGCAGTGCTTCCCCCGGGGTGGCCGCACCATTGGAAAAGCAGTACTTC	CSASPGVAAPLEKQYF
TRBJ1-4	TRBV7-9	-	TRBD1	15	TGTGCCAGCAGTTCCTTGGGGGGACAGCCTGAAAAACTGTTTTTT	CASSSLGGQPEKLFF
TRBJ2-3	TRBV20-1	-	TRBD2	14	TGCAGTGCGAGACTAGCGCTGAGCACAGATACGCAGTATTTT	CSARLALSTDTQYF
TRBJ2-1	TRBV18	-	-	11	TGTGCCAGCTCACGGGCGGATGAGCAGTTCTTC	CASSRADEQFF
TRBJ2-7	TRBV7-8	many	-	14	TGTGCCAGCAGCTTAGGGTGGGGGAACTACGAGCAGTACTTC	CASSLGWGNYEQYF
TRBJ2-2	TRBV7-9	-	-	14	TGTGCCAGCAGCTTAGTCTATCGGGTCGGGGAGCTGTTTTTT	CASSLVYRVGELFF
TRBJ2-1	TRBV7-2	few	-	16	TGTGCCAGCAGCTTAGTGTTAGCTCTATCCTACAATGAGCAGTTCTTC	CASSLVLALSYNEQFF
TRBJ1-1	TRBV29-1	-	TRBD1	14	TGCAGCGTTGAAACAGGGGGGTCGGGCACTGAAGCTTTCTTT	CSVETGGSGTEAFF
TRBJ2-7	TRBV28	few	TRBD2	15	TGTGCCAGCAGTTCCAGCGGGACTGCCTCCTACGAGCAGTACTTC	CASSSSGTASYEQYF
TRBJ1-6	TRBV6-6	-	-	15	TGTGCCAGCAGTTTACGCACCCAGGGAGTTTCACCCCTCCACTTT	CASSLRTQGVSPLHF
TRBJ1-6	TRBV28	-	-	15	TGTGCCAGCAGTTTTCCAGGGGTCGGGAATTCACCCCTCCACTTT	CASSFPGVGNSPLHF
TRBJ1-1	TRBV6-1	-	-	15	TGTGCCAGCAGTTTAGAGGGACGGAAGAACACTGAAGCTTTCTTT	CASSLEGRKNTEAFF
TRBJ2-1	TRBV24-1	few	TRBD1	13	TGTGCCACCAGAGAGACAGGGGTCAATGAGCAGTTCTTC	CATRETGVNEQFF
TRBJ1-1	TRBV20-1	few	-	13	TGCAGTGCCTCGTGGGGGAAGAACACTGAAGCTTTCTTT	CSASWGKNTEAFF
TRBJ2-1	TRBV27	-	-	14	TGTGCCAGCTCCCCCTTGGGCCCTAACAATGAGCAGTTCTTC	CASSPLGPNNEQFF
TRBJ2-1	TRBV27	-	TRBD2	16	TGTGCCAGCAGTTTGATTAGCGGGAGCTCCTACAATGAGCAGTTCTTC	CASSLISGSSYNEQFF
TRBJ2-3	TRBV5-1	-	-	17	TGCGCCAGCGGCTTGTTGGCGGATCTCAATTCCCCAGATACGCAGTATTTT	CASGLLADLNSPDTQYF
TRBJ1-5	TRBV6-2/TRBV6-3	few	TRBD1	17	TGTGCCAGCAGGACAGGGCCCCAGCTCCCAAGCAATCAGCCCCAGCATTTT	CASRTGPQLPSNQPQHF
TRBJ2-3	TRBV20-1	-	-	15	TGCAGTGCTAGGGATTCCGGGCGGTACACAGATACGCAGTATTTT	CSARDSGRYTDTQYF
TRBJ2-7	TRBV28	few	-	12	TGTGCCAGTTTCATAAACCCGGACGAGCAGTACTTC	CASFINPDEQYF